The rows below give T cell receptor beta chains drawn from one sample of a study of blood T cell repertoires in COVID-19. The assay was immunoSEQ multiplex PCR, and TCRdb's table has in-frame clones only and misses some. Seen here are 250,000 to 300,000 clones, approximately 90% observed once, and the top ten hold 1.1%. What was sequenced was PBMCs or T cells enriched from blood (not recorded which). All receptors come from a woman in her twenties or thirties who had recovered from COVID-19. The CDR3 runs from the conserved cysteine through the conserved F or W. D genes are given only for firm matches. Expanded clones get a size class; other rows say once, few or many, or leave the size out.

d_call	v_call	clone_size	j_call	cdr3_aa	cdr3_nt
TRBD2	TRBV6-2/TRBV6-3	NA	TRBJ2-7	CASSYGLAGVSYEQYF	TGTGCCAGCAGTTACGGACTAGCGGGGGTTTCCTACGAGCAGTACTTC
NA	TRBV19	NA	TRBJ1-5	CASSTQTGNQPQHF	TGTGCCAGTAGTACCCAAACAGGGAATCAGCCCCAGCATTTT
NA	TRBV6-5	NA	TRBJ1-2	CASKGGANYGYTF	TGTGCCAGCAAAGGGGGGGCCAACTATGGCTACACCTTC
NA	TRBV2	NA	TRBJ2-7	CASSEAEYGTELTSGTYEQYF	TGTGCCAGCAGTGAAGCAGAGTATGGGACAGAATTAACTAGCGGAACCTACGAGCAGTACTTC
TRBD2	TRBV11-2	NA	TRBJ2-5	CASSLELAGGPPQETQYF	TGTGCCAGCAGCTTAGAACTAGCGGGAGGCCCCCCTCAAGAGACCCAGTACTTC
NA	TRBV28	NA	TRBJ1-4	CASGYRENEKLFF	TGTGCCAGCGGATACAGGGAGAATGAAAAACTGTTTTTT
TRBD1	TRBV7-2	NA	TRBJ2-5	CASSRGQAQETQYF	TGTGCCAGCAGCCGTGGACAGGCCCAAGAGACCCAGTACTTC
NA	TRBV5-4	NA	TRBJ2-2	CASSLPAGELFF	TGTGCCAGCAGCTTGCCGGCCGGGGAGCTGTTTTTT
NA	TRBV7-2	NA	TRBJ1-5	CASSLVYNQPQHF	TGTGCCAGCAGCTTAGTATACAATCAGCCCCAGCATTTT
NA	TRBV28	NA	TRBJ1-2	CASSPQEVFDGYTF	TGTGCCAGCAGTCCCCAGGAGGTATTCGATGGCTACACCTTC
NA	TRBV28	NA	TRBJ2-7	CASSLGDEQYF	TGTGCCAGCAGCCTAGGCGACGAGCAGTACTTC
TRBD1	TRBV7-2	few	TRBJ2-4	CASSPRTGQNIQYF	TGTGCCAGCAGCCCAAGGACAGGTCAAAACATTCAGTACTTC
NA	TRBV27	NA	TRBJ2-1	CASSFRLVDSYNEQFF	TGTGCCAGCAGTTTCCGATTAGTAGACTCCTACAATGAGCAGTTCTTC
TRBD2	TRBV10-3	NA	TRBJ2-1	CAISGTSGTYNEQFF	TGTGCCATCAGTGGGACTAGCGGGACGTACAATGAGCAGTTCTTC
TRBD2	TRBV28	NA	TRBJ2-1	CASSPTGGLAGVGGQFF	TGTGCCAGCAGCCCGACTGGCGGACTAGCGGGAGTAGGAGGGCAGTTCTTC
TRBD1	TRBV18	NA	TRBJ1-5	CASSPPGQGVGSNQPQHF	TGTGCCAGCTCACCACCGGGACAGGGAGTAGGCAGCAATCAGCCCCAGCATTTT
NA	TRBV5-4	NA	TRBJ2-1	CASSLAGSDEQFF	TGTGCCAGCAGCTTGGCAGGGTCTGATGAGCAGTTCTTC
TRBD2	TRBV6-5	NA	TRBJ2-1	CAIEGTSGTVNEQFF	TGTGCCATTGAGGGGACTAGCGGGACAGTCAATGAGCAGTTCTTC
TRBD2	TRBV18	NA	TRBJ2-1	CASSPPSRSGRAYNEQFF	TGTGCCAGCTCACCACCATCGCGGAGCGGGAGGGCGTACAATGAGCAGTTCTTC
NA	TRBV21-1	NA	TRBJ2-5	CASSKRQPGTSGRAQETQYF	TGTGCCAGCAGCAAAAGACAACCCGGGACTAGCGGGAGGGCTCAAGAGACCCAGTACTTC
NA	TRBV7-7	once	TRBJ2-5	CASSLGRGQQETQYF	TGTGCTAGCAGCTTAGGACGGGGACAACAAGAGACCCAGTACTTC
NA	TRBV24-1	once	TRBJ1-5	CATSDQGSTSNQPQHF	TGTGCCACCAGTGATCAGGGTAGCACAAGCAATCAGCCCCAGCATTTT
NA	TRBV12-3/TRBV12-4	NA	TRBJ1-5	CASSLTTDQPQHF	TGTGCCAGCAGTTTAACTACCGATCAGCCCCAGCATTTT
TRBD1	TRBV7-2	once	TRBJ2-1	CASSPRTGESRGEQFF	TGTGCCAGCAGCCCTAGGACAGGGGAATCGAGAGGCGAGCAGTTCTTC
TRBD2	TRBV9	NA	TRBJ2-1	CASSVVGAGGNNEQFF	TGTGCCAGCAGCGTAGTGGGAGCGGGAGGGAACAATGAGCAGTTCTTC
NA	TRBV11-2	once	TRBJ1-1	CASSSGWGRADTEAFF	TGTGCCAGCAGCTCGGGATGGGGGAGGGCGGACACTGAAGCTTTCTTT
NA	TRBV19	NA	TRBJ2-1	CASSDGYNEQFF	TGTGCCAGTAGTGACGGGTACAATGAGCAGTTCTTC
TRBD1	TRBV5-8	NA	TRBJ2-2	CASSPGTGTNGELFF	TGTGCCAGCAGTCCCGGGACAGGGACCAACGGGGAGCTGTTTTTT
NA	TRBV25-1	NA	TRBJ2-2	CASSALRSTRSPGELFF	TGTGCCAGCAGTGCCTTGAGGTCGACTAGGTCTCCGGGGGAGCTGTTTTTT
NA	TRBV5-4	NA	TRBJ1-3	CASSTTQGTLSGNTIYF	TGTGCCAGCAGCACCACCCAGGGGACCCTCTCTGGAAACACCATATATTTT
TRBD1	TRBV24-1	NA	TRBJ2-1	CATSERQGALYNEQFF	TGTGCCACCAGTGAGCGTCAGGGGGCCCTCTACAATGAGCAGTTCTTC
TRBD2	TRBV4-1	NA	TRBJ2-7	CASSPGGPGLASYEQYF	TGCGCCAGCAGCCCAGGGGGACCGGGACTAGCTTCCTACGAGCAGTACTTC
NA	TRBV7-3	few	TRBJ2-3	CASSPGRQAFTDTQYF	TGTGCCAGCAGCCCCGGCCGACAGGCATTCACAGATACGCAGTATTTT